This T cell receptor beta chain was sequenced in a study of vaccination and CD4 T cells after COVID-19. The CDR3 covers 16 residues. V lost 2 bases, J lost 6 bases, and 19 bases lay in between. The germline CDR1 and CDR2 sequences are MNHEY and SVGEGT. With regard to this clonotype: Its matching antigen is unknown.

Treatment of the sample: roughly 10-day PBMC culture with coronavirus spike peptide pools or control peptides (ViraFEST assay). Sequenced with the Oncomine TCR Beta short-read assay was DNA taken from cultured CD4+ T cells. Each CDR3 protein gets one entry after TCRdb re-called the PCR reads with MiXCR. The repertoire holds around 26,000 distinct CDR3 sequences, with about three fifths as singletons. This receptor was obtained from a human donor who had recovered from COVID-19. The J gene is TRBJ1-1, the V gene TRBV6-2 or TRBV6-3; a weak D match, TRBD1 (5 bases). Material for sequencing was CD4+ T cells from blood, cultured in vitro. The CDR3 coding sequence is TGTGCCAGCAGTTACGACGCCTGGAGGGGATACGCTGAAGCTTTCTTT. It translates to CASSYDAWRGYAEAFF.